Listed below are T cell receptor beta chains from one sample, sequenced in a study of T cell changes during pregnancy in multiple sclerosis. Sequencing was performed with immunoSEQ multiplex PCR; in TCRdb, only in-frame clones are kept and a portion is missing. The sample consists of approximately 40,000 clones, around nine tenths of them appearing once. Sequences were derived from CD4+ T cells from peripheral blood mononuclear cells, sampled before pregnancy. Receptor source: a female donor with multiple sclerosis, enrolled in a pregnancy study. Both conserved end residues are part of each CDR3. The order of the fields is D gene, V gene, J gene, CDR3 protein, CDR3 DNA. A D gene is named only where the DNA matches it firmly.

d_gene: .; v_gene: TRBV14; j_gene: TRBJ1-2; CDR3aa: CASRSYDSLLYGYTF; CDR3nt: TGTGCCAGCAGGTCATACGACAGCCTTCTGTATGGCTACACCTTC
d_gene: TRBD1; v_gene: TRBV5-4; j_gene: TRBJ1-6; CDR3aa: CASSRQGWSDSPLHF; CDR3nt: TGTGCCAGCAGCCGACAGGGATGGAGTGATTCACCCCTCCACTTT
d_gene: .; v_gene: TRBV2; j_gene: TRBJ1-1; CDR3aa: CASSELGGTEAFF; CDR3nt: TGTGCCAGCAGTGAACTGGGGGGCACTGAAGCTTTCTTT
d_gene: TRBD2; v_gene: TRBV2; j_gene: TRBJ2-1; CDR3aa: CATRTSGYSYNEQFF; CDR3nt: TGTGCCACTCGGACTAGCGGGTACTCCTACAATGAGCAGTTCTTC
d_gene: TRBD2; v_gene: TRBV5-4; j_gene: TRBJ2-7; CDR3aa: CASSPGTSGGYEQYF; CDR3nt: TGTGCCAGCAGCCCGGGGACTAGCGGGGGCTACGAGCAGTACTTC
d_gene: .; v_gene: TRBV29-1; j_gene: TRBJ1-1; CDR3aa: CSVARGWGMNTEAFF; CDR3nt: TGCAGCGTTGCCAGAGGGTGGGGTATGAACACTGAAGCTTTCTTT
d_gene: TRBD2; v_gene: TRBV5-6; j_gene: TRBJ2-3; CDR3aa: CASSLLGTSGGDTQYF; CDR3nt: TGTGCCAGCAGCCTACTAGGGACTAGCGGGGGAGATACGCAGTATTTT
d_gene: TRBD1; v_gene: TRBV30; j_gene: TRBJ1-1; CDR3aa: CALNRGFGTEAFF; CDR3nt: TGTGCCTTGAACAGGGGATTCGGCACTGAAGCTTTCTTT
d_gene: TRBD1; v_gene: TRBV28; j_gene: TRBJ1-6; CDR3aa: CASRTPQQGPNSPLHF; CDR3nt: TGTGCCAGCAGGACCCCGCAACAGGGGCCCAATTCACCCCTCCACTTT
d_gene: TRBD1; v_gene: TRBV5-4; j_gene: TRBJ2-1; CDR3aa: CASSLQGQNYNEQFF; CDR3nt: TGTGCCAGCAGCTTGCAGGGACAGAATTACAATGAGCAGTTCTTC
d_gene: TRBD1; v_gene: TRBV5-1; j_gene: TRBJ1-6; CDR3aa: CASSDTGGNSPLHF; CDR3nt: TGCGCCAGCAGCGACACAGGGGGCAATTCACCCCTCCACTTT
d_gene: .; v_gene: TRBV5-1; j_gene: TRBJ1-2; CDR3aa: CASSLYPDIVSDGYTF; CDR3nt: TGCGCCAGCAGCTTGTACCCGGACATCGTATCGGATGGCTACACCTTC
d_gene: .; v_gene: TRBV6-6; j_gene: TRBJ1-2; CDR3aa: CASRRQANYGYTF; CDR3nt: TGTGCCAGCCGGCGTCAGGCTAACTATGGCTACACCTTC
d_gene: TRBD2; v_gene: TRBV5-6; j_gene: TRBJ2-3; CDR3aa: CASSFLTSGDTDTQYF; CDR3nt: TGTGCCAGCAGCTTCCTCACTAGCGGGGACACAGATACGCAGTATTTT
d_gene: TRBD1; v_gene: TRBV18; j_gene: TRBJ2-5; CDR3aa: CASSPTGEETQYF; CDR3nt: TGTGCCAGCTCACCAACAGGGGAAGAGACCCAGTACTTC
d_gene: .; v_gene: TRBV4-1; j_gene: TRBJ1-1; CDR3aa: CASSQVGEMNTEAFF; CDR3nt: TGCGCCAGCAGCCAAGTAGGGGAAATGAACACTGAGGCTTTCTTT